A selection of T cell receptor beta chains follows, all from one sample in a study of graft-versus-host responses after intestinal transplantation. The assay was immunoSEQ multiplex PCR, and TCRdb's table has in-frame clones only and misses some. The data hold more than 12,000 clones, with 25% to 35% observed a single time. This material consisted of alloreactive CD4+ T cells from a mixed lymphocyte reaction culture, taken before intestinal transplant. The receptors originated from a human patient who received an intestinal transplant. Each CDR3 is given with its conserved first and last residue. Fields, in order: J gene, D gene, V gene, clone size, CDR3 protein, CDR3 DNA. The D gene is left open where the match is weak. Where a row states a size, it is once, few, many or the class of an expanded clone; other rows omit it.

TRBJ2-3,TRBD2,TRBV19,few,CASSIPSGSSDTQYF,TGTGCCAGTAGTATACCCAGCGGGAGTTCAGATACGCAGTATTTT
TRBJ2-3,NA,TRBV7-2,NA,CASSLAPDTQYF,TGTGCCAGCAGCTTAGCCCCAGATACGCAGTATTTT
TRBJ2-1,NA,TRBV14,few,CASSPDDWGRRNEQFF,TGTGCCAGCAGCCCCGATGACTGGGGTCGGAGGAATGAGCAGTTCTTC
TRBJ2-7,NA,TRBV7-8,NA,CASSQAVNGYEQYF,TGTGCCAGCAGCCAGGCAGTCAATGGATACGAGCAGTACTTC
TRBJ1-2,TRBD1,TRBV5-1,NA,CASSLGQGDGYTF,TGCGCCAGCAGCTTGGGACAGGGGGATGGCTACACCTTC
TRBJ1-2,TRBD1,TRBV27,NA,CASRRAGGVYGYTF,TGTGCCAGCAGGAGGGCAGGGGGCGTCTATGGCTACACCTTC
TRBJ2-3,NA,TRBV15,few,CATSRGTGLETDTQYF,TGTGCCACCAGCAGAGGGACGGGGCTAGAAACAGATACGCAGTATTTT
TRBJ2-6,NA,TRBV7-9,NA,CASNKRYRNLSSGANVLTF,TGTGCCAGCAACAAAAGGTATCGGAATTTAAGCTCTGGGGCCAACGTCCTGACTTTC
TRBJ1-5,NA,TRBV7-2,NA,CASSLFGDGGNQPQHF,TGTGCCAGCAGCTTATTCGGGGATGGGGGCAATCAGCCCCAGCATTTT
TRBJ2-5,NA,TRBV5-1,few,CASSLDGAQTQYF,TGCGCCAGCAGCTTGGATGGGGCGCAGACCCAGTACTTC
TRBJ2-7,NA,TRBV21-1,NA,CASSEELYEQYF,TGTGCCAGCAGCGAGGAGCTCTACGAGCAGTACTTC
TRBJ2-5,NA,TRBV2,few,CASARKRVETQYF,TGTGCCAGCGCCCGGAAAAGGGTAGAGACCCAGTACTTC
TRBJ1-3,NA,TRBV4-1,medium-sized,CASSPGRASSGNTIYF,TGCGCCAGCAGCCCAGGGCGGGCTAGCTCTGGAAACACCATATATTTT
TRBJ2-5,NA,TRBV28,few,CASSLKLETQYF,TGTGCCAGCAGTTTAAAGTTAGAGACCCAGTACTTC
TRBJ1-5,TRBD1,TRBV7-2,NA,CASSFGTGLRQPQHF,TGTGCCAGCAGCTTCGGGACAGGGTTGCGACAGCCCCAGCATTTT
TRBJ1-3,NA,TRBV28,few,CASSLPRRARAGNTIYF,TGTGCCAGCAGTTTACCTCGCAGGGCGAGGGCTGGAAACACCATATATTTT
TRBJ1-2,NA,TRBV7-3,NA,CASSLMGGLGEGYTF,TGTGCCAGCAGCTTAATGGGGGGGCTAGGCGAAGGCTACACCTTC
TRBJ2-7,NA,TRBV5-1,NA,CASSLRPPPQGEQYF,TGCGCCAGCAGCTTGAGGCCCCCACCGCAGGGGGAGCAGTACTTC
TRBJ1-2,NA,TRBV19,few,CASSKHDRNYGYTF,TGTGCCAGTAGTAAGCACGACAGAAACTATGGCTACACCTTC
TRBJ2-5,TRBD2,TRBV4-1,NA,CASSQDRLAGVRRGETQYF,TGCGCCAGCAGCCAAGATCGACTAGCGGGAGTGAGGAGGGGCGAGACCCAGTACTTC
TRBJ2-3,TRBD2,TRBV7-3,NA,CASSLGAGVTDTQYF,TGTGCCAGCAGCTTAGGAGCGGGAGTCACAGATACGCAGTATTTT
TRBJ1-5,NA,TRBV2,medium-sized,CASSSDSYYQPQHF,TGTGCCAGCAGTAGCGACAGTTACTATCAGCCCCAGCATTTT
TRBJ2-2,NA,TRBV9,few,CASSPSRGTYTGELFF,TGTGCCAGCAGCCCTAGTCGGGGTACATACACCGGGGAGCTGTTTTTT